These 29 T cell receptor beta chains were sequenced from one sample in a study of OX40 agonist ivuxolimab in advanced cancers. Clones were read by immunoSEQ multiplex PCR, and TCRdb kept only the in-frame ones, dropping some. Counted here are about 79,000 clones, 90% occurring once; the ten biggest clones make up less than 0.35%. This sample comprised CD4+ or CD8+ T cells sorted from blood, obtained in a trial of the OX40 agonist ivuxolimab. The receptor source for this set is an adult with an advanced solid tumor such as melanoma, head and neck, liver or kidney cancer.

The chain couples TRBV10-1 to TRBJ2-2; TRBD1 matches 8 bases. The CDR3 has 16 residues. V lost 0 bases to trimming and J lost 6 bases; unmatched junction nucleotides: 6. CDR1 is WNHNN, CDR2 SYGVQD, per germline (reference sequence). The DNA for the CDR3 is TGCGCCAGCAGTGAGTCCGGGACAGGACGAGCCGGGGAGCTGTTTTTT. This gives the protein CASSESGTGRAGELFF.

This chain uses TRBV5-1 with TRBJ2-7; 8 nucleotides match TRBD1. Trimming removed 4 bases from V and 3 bases from J; junction bases left unmatched: 6. Germline values: CDR1 SGHRS, CDR2 YFSETQ. The CDR3 contains 14 residues. This CDR3 is CASSPTGDVYEQYV. The CDR3 DNA reads TGCGCCAGCAGCCCGACAGGGGACGTCTACGAGCAGTACGTC.

The V call is TRBV2, the J call TRBJ1-3; 8 bases fit TRBD1. The germline gives CDR1 SNHLY, CDR2 FYNNEI. The CDR3 sequence is 14 residues long. The trim removed 8 bases at V and 2 bases at J, leaving 5 bases unmatched. CDR3 nucleotide sequence: TGTGCCAGCGGACAGGGTGAGACTGGAAACACCATATATTTT. Translating it yields CASGQGETGNTIYF.

J is TRBJ1-2 and V is TRBV19; a possible D gene is TRBD1 (6 bases). The V gene lost 5 bases and the J gene lost 4 bases, with 14 bases spanning the gap. The CDR3 sequence is 14 residues long. Germline-derived CDR1 and CDR2 are LNHDA and SQIVND (reference sequence). CDR3 amino acids: CASSREGGTYGYTF. CDR3 bases: TGTGCCAGTAGTCGTGAGGGGGGGACCTATGGCTACACCTTC.

J is TRBJ1-1 and V is TRBV18; D is uncertain. V lost 5 bases to trimming and J lost 3 bases, with 10 bases between them. Germline CDR1 is KGHSH and CDR2 is LQKENI. This CDR3 region has 13 residues. CDR3 in amino acids: CASSEEWDTEAFF. The CDR3 nucleotides are TGTGCCAGCTCAGAGGAATGGGACACTGAAGCTTTCTTT.

The chain employs TRBV13 and TRBJ1-6; TRBD1 matches at 9 bases. CDR1 is PRHDT and CDR2 is FYEKMQ in the germline V gene (reference sequence). The CDR3 loop spans 21 amino acids. J was trimmed by 0 bases and V by 0 bases; bases with no gene match: 12. In DNA form, the CDR3 reads TGTGCCAGCAGCTTAGGGACCAAATCCGACAGGGGGAGCTCCTATAATTCACCCCTCCACTTT. Encoded protein: CASSLGTKSDRGSSYNSPLHF. The complete variable domain, with remaining parts taken from reference TRBV13 and TRBJ1-6, reads AAGVIQSPRHLIKEKRETATLKCYPIPRHDTVYWYQQGPGQDPQFLISFYEKMQSDKGSIPDRFSAQQFSDYHSELNMSSLELGDSALYFCASSLGTKSDRGSSYNSPLHFGNGTRLTVT.

The chain uses TRBV6-5 and TRBJ1-6, with 8 bases identical to TRBD1. CDR1 MNHEY and CDR2 SVGAGI come from the germline V gene. V gave up 6 bases and J gave up 10 bases; unmatched junction bases: 8. The CDR3 runs 14 residues. The CDR3 here is CASSKQTGVSPLHF. CDR3 sequence (DNA): TGTGCCAGCAGCAAGCAGACAGGGGTCTCACCCCTCCACTTT.

The J gene is TRBJ2-5, the V gene TRBV6-6; TRBD1 matches 7 bases. V trimming: 2 bases; J trimming: 5 bases; junction bases outside the gene matches: 5. Germline V CDR1 and CDR2: MNHNY, SVGAGI (reference sequence). CDR3 length equals 14 residues. CDR3 nucleotide sequence: TGTGCCAGCAGTTACCCGCGACAGGGCGAGACCCAGTACTTC. This encodes CASSYPRQGETQYF.

The chain is built from TRBV6-1 and TRBJ1-3; D not resolved. This CDR3 contains 13 residues. The V end was cut by 2 bases, the J end by 4 bases, with 6 bases between. Germline V CDR1 and CDR2: MNHNS, SASEGT. DNA for the CDR3: TGTGCCAGCAGTGAAACAGACGGAAACACCATATATTTT. Amino acid sequence: CASSETDGNTIYF.

The chain is built from TRBV10-1 and TRBJ2-1; D is perhaps TRBD1 (5 bases). There are 15 residues in the CDR3. Germline CDR1 is WNHNN and CDR2 is SYGVQD (reference sequence). V gave up 5 bases and J gave up 4 bases, with 15 bases separating them. The CDR3 DNA reads as TGCGCCAGCAGTTTACCCCAGGGCCCTTACAATGAGCAGTTCTTC. Protein sequence: CASSLPQGPYNEQFF.

The CDR3 nucleotides are TGTGCCAGTAGGACAGGGGGCGGCTACGAGCAGTACTTC. Protein sequence: CASRTGGGYEQYF. The rearrangement uses TRBV10-3 and TRBJ2-7, with TRBD1 matching over 11 bases. Germline trimming cut 10 bases from V and 3 bases from J; bases unmatched to any gene: 5. The CDR3 has 13 residues. Germline CDR1 ENHRY, CDR2 SYGVKD.

This chain links TRBV5-1 with TRBJ1-4; 7 bases map to TRBD1. The V and J ends lost 5 bases and 3 bases, in that order; junction bases with no gene match: 4. The CDR3 has 14 amino acids. Germline assignment: CDR1 SGHRS and CDR2 YFSETQ. The CDR3 is CASRRQGPNEKLFF. In DNA form, the CDR3 reads TGCGCCAGCAGGCGACAGGGTCCTAATGAAAAACTGTTTTTT. The full variable domain, completed using reference TRBV5-1 and TRBJ1-4, is KAGVTQTPRYLIKTRGQQVTLSCSPISGHRSVSWYQQTPGQGLQFLFEYFSETQRNKGNFPGRFSGRQFSNSRSEMNVSTLELGDSALYLCASRRQGPNEKLFFGSGTQLSVL.

The V gene is TRBV6-1, the J gene TRBJ2-7; maybe TRBD2 (5 bases). Per the germline V gene, CDR1 is MNHNS and CDR2 is SASEGT. The germline V and J ends were trimmed by 7 bases and 3 bases, with 16 bases remaining between them. This CDR3 is 14 amino acids long. CDR3 nucleotides: TGTGCCAGCAACAGAGACAAAGACTACTACGAGCAGTACGTC. Translated, it gives CASNRDKDYYEQYV.

The CDR3 sequence is CASSLPRGPNTGELFF. The DNA of the CDR3 is TGTGCCAGCAGCTTACCTCGGGGGCCGAACACCGGGGAGCTGTTTTTT. The genes are TRBV13 and TRBJ2-2; tentatively, D is TRBD1 or TRBD2 (6 bases each). Germline loops: CDR1 PRHDT, CDR2 FYEKMQ (reference sequence). CDR3 size: 16 residues. V was trimmed by 2 bases and J by 0 bases, leaving 10 bases between them.

This chain connects TRBV7-2 to TRBJ1-1, with TRBD1 matching 7 bases. Germline lookup yields CDR1 SGHTA and CDR2 FQGNSA. The CDR3 extends over 15 amino acids. Trimming at V came to 3 bases and at J to 4 bases, leaving 8 bases not matched to a gene. This chain's CDR3 is CASSFPRGYVTEAFF. CDR3 bases: TGTGCCAGCAGCTTTCCCAGGGGGTACGTCACTGAAGCTTTCTTT.

This chain joins TRBV23-1 and TRBJ2-7, with TRBD1 identical over 7 bases. TRBV23-1 is treated as an ORF (open reading frame) with a function not yet certain. With 2 bases clipped from V and 1 base from J, the junction kept 8 bases outside the gene matches. The CDR3 is 16 amino acids. This chain's CDR3 is CASSQGSQGVSYEQYF. The CDR3 DNA is TGCGCCAGCAGTCAAGGTTCTCAGGGGGTTTCCTACGAGCAGTACTTC.

The chain links TRBV6-5 to TRBJ1-5; D remains unclear. Trimming shortened V by 0 bases and J by 3 bases, and 9 bases separated the two germline ends. The CDR3 runs to 15 residues. Germline V CDR1 and CDR2: MNHEY, SVGAGI. CDR3 sequence reads: CASSYSWADNQPQHF. CDR3 in DNA: TGTGCCAGCAGTTACTCATGGGCCGACAATCAGCCCCAGCATTTT.

The gene calls are TRBV2 and TRBJ2-4; the D gene is possibly TRBD1 (6 bases). The CDR3 extends over 13 amino acids. CDR1 is SNHLY and CDR2 is FYNNEI in the germline V gene. The V and J ends lost 8 bases and 8 bases respectively, with 16 bases between them. CDR3 DNA sequence: TGTGCCAGCGCAGAACAGGGTACGGACATTCAGTACTTC. Translating gives CASAEQGTDIQYF.

The chain joins TRBV27 to TRBJ2-7; D gene uncertain. CDR3 length: 15 residues. Germline V gene data show CDR1 as MNHEY and CDR2 as SMNVEV (reference sequence). Trimming removed 6 bases at V and 0 bases at J, with 15 bases between. CDR3 coding DNA: TGTGCCAGCAGCCAGATTCGGACGGACTCCTACGAGCAGTACTTC. Translating it yields CASSQIRTDSYEQYF.

This chain uses TRBV6-5 with TRBJ2-1; no clear D gene. CDR1 MNHEY and CDR2 SVGAGI come from the germline V gene. With 2 bases removed from V and 0 bases from J, the gap between germline ends came to 11 bases. This CDR3 spans 16 amino acids. The CDR3 loop reads CASSYAPDGSYNEQFF. The CDR3, as DNA: TGTGCCAGCAGTTACGCCCCGGACGGCTCCTACAATGAGCAGTTCTTC.

The gene calls are TRBV6-1 and TRBJ2-7; 8 positions match TRBD1. The ends lost 4 bases at V and 1 base at J; junction bases unmatched: 3. CDR1 and CDR2 from the germline V gene are MNHNS and SASEGT. The CDR3 totals 14 residues. CDR3 nucleotide sequence: TGTGCCAGCAGTGTGGGACAGGTGTCCTACGAGCAGTACTTC. Its translation: CASSVGQVSYEQYF.

V usage is TRBV5-1 and J usage is TRBJ1-3; D ambiguous. The CDR3 contains 13 residues. The V gene's germline CDR1 is SGHRS and CDR2 YFSETQ. With 0 bases removed from V and 4 bases from J, the gap between germline ends came to 5 bases. CDR3 sequence: CASSLEQGNTIYF. The DNA for the CDR3 is TGCGCCAGCAGCTTGGAACAAGGAAACACCATATATTTT.

In this sample, this clone turned up once. J is TRBJ1-5 and V is TRBV19; 7 bases are a match to TRBD1. Germline CDR1 LNHDA, CDR2 SQIVND (reference sequence). Trimming cost V 3 bases and J 7 bases; bases outside gene matches: 9. The CDR3 runs to 15 residues. This CDR3 is CASSILGQGGQPQHF. The CDR3 DNA reads TGTGCCAGTAGTATTCTAGGGCAGGGGGGACAGCCCCAGCATTTT. Variable domain in full (rest from reference TRBV19 and TRBJ1-5): DGGITQSPKYLFRKEGQNVTLSCEQNLNHDAMYWYRQDPGQGLRLIYYSQIVNDFQKGDIAEGYSVSREKKESFPLTVTSAQKNPTAFYLCASSILGQGGQPQHFGDGTRLSIL.

The J gene is TRBJ1-5, the V gene TRBV19; maybe TRBD1 (6 bases). The V end lost 8 bases, the J end lost 9 bases, and 17 bases lay between the germline ends. The CDR3 consists of 13 residues. Germline V gene data show CDR1 as LNHDA and CDR2 as SQIVND (reference sequence). This CDR3 reads CASQGTGLGPQHF. The CDR3, as DNA: TGTGCCAGTCAGGGAACAGGGCTGGGGCCCCAGCATTTT.

This clone was counted a single time. The chain employs TRBV27 and TRBJ2-7; D not resolved. The V gene lost 5 bases and the J gene lost 3 bases, with 11 bases spanning the gap. Germline-derived CDR1 and CDR2 are MNHEY and SMNVEV (reference sequence). CDR3 size: 13 residues. As DNA, the CDR3 is TGTGCCAGCAGTCCCCATGAAGACTACGAGCAGTACTTC. It encodes CASSPHEDYEQYF.

The chain is built from TRBV11-2 and TRBJ2-2; D is ambiguous. Germline loops: CDR1 SGHAT, CDR2 FQNNGV. V gave up 1 base and J gave up 1 base, with 10 bases separating them. This CDR3 region has 16 residues. CDR3 nucleotide sequence: TGTGCCAGCAGCTTAGCTTTGGGTGGGAACACCGGGGAGCTGTTTTTT. Translation: CASSLALGGNTGELFF.

The rearrangement links TRBV29-1 to TRBJ1-2; TRBD1 agrees at 7 bases. J was trimmed by 4 bases and V by 0 bases; bases with no gene match: 11. Germline CDR1 is SQVTM and CDR2 is ANQGSEA. This CDR3 contains 16 residues. The CDR3 is CSVEDHRRGQTYGYTF. CDR3 bases: TGCAGCGTTGAAGATCATCGAAGGGGGCAAACCTATGGCTACACCTTC.

As DNA, the CDR3 is TGTGCCAGTGGGGCAGGGGGGACTGAAGCTTTCTTT. This codes for CASGAGGTEAFF. The chain recombines TRBV19 with TRBJ1-1; 7 nucleotides line up with TRBD1. There are 12 residues in the CDR3. With 8 bases clipped from V and 5 bases from J, the junction kept 5 bases outside the gene matches. Germline lookup yields CDR1 LNHDA and CDR2 SQIVND (reference sequence).

The genes are TRBV5-1 and TRBJ2-7; no definite D call. The length of the CDR3 is 9 residues. CDR1 and CDR2 from the germline V gene are SGHRS and YFSETQ. Trimming shortened V by 5 bases and J by 12 bases, and 9 bases separated the two germline ends. The CDR3 protein is CASRSNSYV. CDR3 nucleotides: TGCGCCAGCAGGTCTAATTCGTACGTC.